The T cell receptor beta chain under discussion was sequenced for a study of PD-1 blockade in classical Hodgkin lymphoma. Time point of the sample: cycle 4 day 1 (C4D1), after 6 weeks of nivolumab. After autologous stem cell transplantation all patients relapsed, and prior brentuximab vedotin exposure differed between cohorts. Study conclusions and caveats: Nivolumab initiated under 1 year post-ASCT led to patient exclusion. Newly diagnosed patients reportedly had lower baseline TCR diversity than healthy donors.

A remark on this clone: Antigen specificity is unknown.

Measured with immunoSEQ multiplex PCR; TCRdb has only the in-frame clones, and not every one. The table records tens of thousands of clones, roughly nine tenths of them present only once. Here the sequenced sample was peripheral blood mononuclear cells (PBMCs), taken before the fourth cycle of nivolumab. The sequence came from a human donor with classical Hodgkin lymphoma.

The CDR3 region is CASSLAPGYSYEQYF. CDR3 DNA: TGTGCCAGCAGCTTGGCCCCAGGGTACTCCTACGAGCAGTACTTC. V and J are TRBV5-6 and TRBJ2-7, with a weak D call TRBD1 (5 bases). Trimming took 0 bases from V and 0 from J, leaving 10 bases between them. This CDR3 has 15 amino acids. Germline values: CDR1 SGHDT, CDR2 YYEEEE.